The rows below give T cell receptor beta chains drawn from one sample of a study of cytomegalovirus exposure and HLA in healthy donors. The repertoire was sequenced with immunoSEQ multiplex PCR; TCRdb's copy has only in-frame clones and lacks some. The table lists 120,000 to 150,000 clones, around 80% of them singletons. The material sequenced was PBMCs. All receptors derive from a woman in her 50s in good health and CMV-seropositive. CDR3s include the opening cysteine and the closing phenylalanine or tryptophan. A D gene is named only where the DNA matches it firmly. A clone size is listed for some rows: how often the clone was seen (once, few, many), or a class if it is expanded.

clone_size | j_call | v_call | d_call | cdr3_nt | cdr3_aa
NA | TRBJ2-7 | TRBV7-9 | NA | TGTGCCAGCAGCCCCACGGCGGGTCTAAGCTCCTACGAGCAGTACTTC | CASSPTAGLSSYEQYF
NA | TRBJ1-2 | TRBV29-1 | TRBD1 | TGCAGCGTTCTCGGGACAGGGGAAAGCTATGGCTACACCTTC | CSVLGTGESYGYTF
NA | TRBJ1-2 | TRBV7-9 | NA | TGTGCCAGCAGCTTAGGGACAGCATATGGCTACACCTTC | CASSLGTAYGYTF
NA | TRBJ1-4 | TRBV27 | TRBD1 | TGTGCCAGCGCGTTGGGACAGGGAAATGAAAAACTGTTTTTT | CASALGQGNEKLFF
few | TRBJ2-2 | TRBV29-1 | NA | TGCAGCGGGAAAGGCGGGGTGGGAAACACCGGGGAGCTGTTTTTT | CSGKGGVGNTGELFF
NA | TRBJ1-2 | TRBV2 | NA | TGTGCCAGCAGTGAATATCACGGGACAACATATGGCTACACCTTC | CASSEYHGTTYGYTF
few | TRBJ1-3 | TRBV9 | NA | TGTGCCAGCAGCGTAGCCTCAATGGCGGGTGGAGGCACCATATATTTT | CASSVASMAGGGTIYF
NA | TRBJ2-7 | TRBV9 | NA | TGTGCCAGCAGCGTAGTGACAGGCCCCTACGAGCAGTACTTC | CASSVVTGPYEQYF
NA | TRBJ2-3 | TRBV28 | NA | TGTGCCAGCAGTTTAGCTCTAGCTAACACAGATACGCAGTATTTT | CASSLALANTDTQYF
NA | TRBJ2-5 | TRBV11-2 | NA | TGTGCCAGCAGCTTAGAGTTCGGGACCCAGTACTTC | CASSLEFGTQYF
NA | TRBJ2-1 | TRBV27 | NA | TGTGCCAGCAGTGCAACAATTACAGGGTCCGCCTACAATGAGCAGTTCTTC | CASSATITGSAYNEQFF
NA | TRBJ1-4 | TRBV11-2 | NA | TGTGCCAGCAGCTTAGGGCTCTCAACTAATGAAAAACTGTTTTTT | CASSLGLSTNEKLFF
NA | TRBJ2-5 | TRBV7-2 | TRBD2 | TGTGCCAGCAGCTCCGCGGGGGGGCTAGGGGAGACCCAGTACTTC | CASSSAGGLGETQYF
NA | TRBJ2-5 | TRBV5-4 | NA | TGTGCCAGCAGAGGTCCGGGACTGGTGTACTTC | CASRGPGLVYF
NA | TRBJ2-5 | TRBV13 | NA | TGTGCCAGCAGCTCCCTGGGGCCCATAGAGACCCAGTACTTC | CASSSLGPIETQYF
NA | TRBJ1-1 | TRBV6-5 | NA | TGTGCCAGCAGTTACAGGGGACGGGGGGCCACTGAAGCTTTCTTT | CASSYRGRGATEAFF
NA | TRBJ2-7 | TRBV28 | NA | TGTGCCAGCAGCCGAATCCGGACAGCGAACTACGAGCAGTACTTC | CASSRIRTANYEQYF
NA | TRBJ1-2 | TRBV6-5 | TRBD1 | TGTGCCAGCAGTCCACCGGGACAGGGGATCTATGGCTACACCTTC | CASSPPGQGIYGYTF
NA | TRBJ1-3 | TRBV18 | NA | TGTGCCAGCTCAATGGACATCAGCTCTGGAAACACCATATATTTT | CASSMDISSGNTIYF
NA | TRBJ2-5 | TRBV6-1 | TRBD2 | TGTGCCAGCAGTGCCGGACTAGCGGGGCAAGAGACCCAGTACTTC | CASSAGLAGQETQYF